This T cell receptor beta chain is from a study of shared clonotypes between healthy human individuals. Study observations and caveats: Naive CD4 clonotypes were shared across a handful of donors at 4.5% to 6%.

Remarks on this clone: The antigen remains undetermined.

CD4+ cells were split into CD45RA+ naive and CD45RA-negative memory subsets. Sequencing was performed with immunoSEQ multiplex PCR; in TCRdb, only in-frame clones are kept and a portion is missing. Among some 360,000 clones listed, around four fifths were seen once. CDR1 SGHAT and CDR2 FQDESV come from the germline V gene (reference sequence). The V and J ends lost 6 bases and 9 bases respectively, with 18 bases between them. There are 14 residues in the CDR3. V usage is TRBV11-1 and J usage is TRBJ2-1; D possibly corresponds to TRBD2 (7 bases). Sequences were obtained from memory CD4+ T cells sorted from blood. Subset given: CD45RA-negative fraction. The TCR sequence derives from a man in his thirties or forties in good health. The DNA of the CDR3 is TGTGCCAGCAGTCTTGGGGGCGGGAGCGGTGAGCAGTTCTTC. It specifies CASSLGGGSGEQFF. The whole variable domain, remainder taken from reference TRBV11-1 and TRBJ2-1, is EAEVAQSPRYKITEKSQAVAFWCDPISGHATLYWYRQILGQGPELLVQFQDESVVDDSQLPKDRFSAERLKGVDSTLKIQPAELGDSAMYLCASSLGGGSGEQFFGPGTRLTVL.